These T cell receptor beta chains were read from a single sample in a study of OX40 agonist ivuxolimab in advanced cancers. Libraries were prepared by immunoSEQ multiplex PCR; TCRdb keeps only in-frame clonotypes and omits some of them. The sample records 60,000 to 95,000 clones, roughly 90% being singletons. The starting material was CD4+ or CD8+ T cells sorted from blood, obtained in a trial of the OX40 agonist ivuxolimab. The source is an adult with an advanced solid tumor such as melanoma, head and neck, liver or kidney cancer. CDR3s include the opening cysteine and the closing phenylalanine or tryptophan. The D gene is left open where the match is weak. Size tells how often a clone was seen (once, few, many) or the class of an expanded clone, and some rows leave it out.

D	V	J	size	length	CDR3	DNA
.	TRBV28	TRBJ1-1	.	12	CASSSLRDEAFF	TGTGCCAGCAGCTCTCTCAGGGATGAAGCTTTCTTT
.	TRBV9	TRBJ2-1	.	14	CASSVAGSYNEQFF	TGTGCCAGCAGCGTAGCGGGGTCCTACAATGAGCAGTTCTTC
.	TRBV7-3	TRBJ2-1	.	15	CASSPRLSSYNEQFF	TGTGCCAGCAGCCCCCGCCTTAGCTCCTACAATGAGCAGTTCTTC
.	TRBV2	TRBJ2-5	.	14	CASGRDTAQETQYF	TGTGCCAGTGGCCGGGACACGGCGCAAGAGACCCAGTACTTC
.	TRBV7-2	TRBJ2-3	.	13	CASSLPSSDTQYF	TGTGCCAGCAGCTTACCTTCCTCCGATACGCAGTATTTT
.	TRBV9	TRBJ2-1	.	15	CASSVAAGALNEQFF	TGTGCCAGCAGCGTAGCCGCAGGGGCCCTCAATGAGCAGTTCTTC
TRBD1	TRBV7-6	TRBJ2-3	.	17	CASSSSGQAFGPDTQYF	TGTGCCAGCAGCTCCTCCGGACAGGCTTTCGGGCCAGATACGCAGTATTTT
.	TRBV28	TRBJ1-5	few	13	CASSLTWNQPQHF	TGTGCCAGCAGCCTCACATGGAATCAGCCCCAGCATTTT
.	TRBV19	TRBJ1-2	few	11	CASSTPYGYTF	TGTGCCAGTAGTACGCCTTATGGCTACACCTTC
.	TRBV7-2	TRBJ2-5	.	14	CASSLWGAQETQYF	TGTGCCAGCAGCTTATGGGGGGCCCAAGAGACCCAGTACTTC
.	TRBV29-1	TRBJ1-2	.	13	CSAGDKRDYGYTF	TGCAGCGCAGGGGACAAAAGGGACTATGGCTACACCTTC
.	TRBV11-3	TRBJ2-7	.	15	CASSPAGAGDYEQYF	TGTGCCAGCAGCCCAGCAGGGGCAGGGGACTACGAGCAGTACTTC
.	TRBV30	TRBJ2-7	.	14	CAWELKGASYEQYF	TGTGCCTGGGAACTAAAAGGTGCCTCCTACGAGCAGTACTTC
TRBD1	TRBV5-1	TRBJ1-5	.	14	CASSLGQNNQPQHF	TGCGCCAGCAGCCTGGGACAGAACAATCAGCCCCAGCATTTT
.	TRBV28	TRBJ1-1	.	12	CASSLWEGRAFF	TGTGCCAGCAGTTTATGGGAGGGGCGAGCTTTCTTT
.	TRBV7-9	TRBJ2-2	.	14	CAGHWGRNTGELFF	TGTGCCGGACATTGGGGGCGGAACACCGGGGAGCTGTTTTTT
.	TRBV4-3	TRBJ2-2	.	18	CASSQDLGWAGGTGELFF	TGCGCCAGCAGCCAAGATCTAGGGTGGGCAGGGGGGACCGGGGAGCTGTTTTTT
TRBD1	TRBV6-1	TRBJ1-1	once	17	CASSEGAPGQGVTEAFF	TGTGCCAGCAGTGAAGGTGCGCCGGGACAGGGGGTCACTGAAGCTTTCTTT
TRBD2	TRBV5-1	TRBJ2-3	.	19	CASSSLGRLTSGRTDTQYF	TGCGCCAGCAGCTCGCTAGGCCGATTGACTAGCGGGAGGACAGATACGCAGTATTTT
.	TRBV6-1	TRBJ2-1	.	14	CASSRGGGVNEQFF	TGTGCCAGCAGCAGGGGTGGAGGTGTCAATGAGCAGTTCTTC
TRBD1	TRBV5-6	TRBJ2-3	few	15	CASSLSQGAQDTQYF	TGTGCCAGCAGCTTGAGCCAGGGGGCTCAAGATACGCAGTATTTT
TRBD1	TRBV6-5	TRBJ1-5	.	15	CASRRQGGSNQPQHF	TGTGCCAGCAGGAGACAGGGGGGTAGCAATCAGCCCCAGCATTTT
.	TRBV30	TRBJ2-3	.	13	CAWSKRYTDTQYF	TGTGCCTGGAGTAAGAGATACACAGATACGCAGTATTTT
.	TRBV28	TRBJ2-7	few	14	CASSLQGLLYEQYF	TGTGCCAGCAGTTTACAAGGACTACTCTACGAGCAGTACTTC
.	TRBV18	TRBJ1-4	.	15	CASSPPLGVGEKLFF	TGTGCCAGCTCACCACCGTTGGGGGTGGGCGAAAAACTGTTTTTT
TRBD2	TRBV19	TRBJ2-7	.	15	CASSKTSGSSYEQYF	TGTGCCAGTAGCAAGACTAGCGGGAGCTCCTACGAGCAGTACTTC
TRBD2	TRBV6-5	TRBJ2-1	.	12	CASSRLGGEQFF	TGTGCCAGCAGTAGATTGGGGGGGGAGCAGTTCTTC
.	TRBV19	TRBJ1-1	.	13	CASSIGGRPSAFF	TGTGCCAGTAGTATTGGGGGGCGCCCGTCGGCTTTCTTT
.	TRBV28	TRBJ1-2	.	14	CASYPGRMVYGYTF	TGTGCCAGCTACCCCGGGCGGATGGTCTATGGCTACACCTTC
.	TRBV2	TRBJ2-5	.	13	CASIGGGLVTQYF	TGTGCCAGCATTGGGGGGGGCTTGGTGACCCAGTACTTC
.	TRBV6-1	TRBJ2-7	.	16	CASSEGQTPPTYEQYF	TGTGCCAGCAGTGAAGGGCAGACCCCTCCTACCTACGAGCAGTACTTC
TRBD1	TRBV2	TRBJ1-2	once	14	CASSDDTGGYGYTF	TGTGCCAGCAGTGACGACACAGGGGGGTATGGCTACACCTTC
.	TRBV10-3	TRBJ2-3	.	16	CAISESPGGGTDTQYF	TGTGCCATCAGTGAGTCGCCAGGAGGGGGAACAGATACGCAGTATTTT
.	TRBV28	TRBJ2-7	.	13	CASSSHGFNEQYF	TGTGCCAGCAGCTCCCATGGGTTCAACGAGCAGTACTTC
.	TRBV9	TRBJ1-3	.	17	CASSVDTQRSSGNTIYF	TGTGCCAGCAGCGTAGATACTCAGAGAAGCTCTGGAAACACCATATATTTT
.	TRBV6-6	TRBJ1-1	.	11	CASRHNTEAFF	TGTGCCAGCAGACATAACACTGAAGCTTTCTTT
.	TRBV10-3	TRBJ2-1	once	14	CAISGGLLVNEQFF	TGTGCCATCAGTGGAGGGCTTCTGGTGAATGAGCAGTTCTTC
.	TRBV7-9	TRBJ1-5	.	13	CASSLNSNQPQHF	TGTGCCAGCAGCCTCAATAGCAATCAGCCCCAGCATTTT
.	TRBV14	TRBJ2-7	.	12	CASSQGLSQQYF	TGTGCCAGCAGCCAAGGTTTGTCCCAGCAGTACTTC
.	TRBV29-1	TRBJ2-3	.	16	CSVTRSTGGAGDTQYF	TGCAGCGTCACCCGCTCGACCGGGGGCGCAGGAGATACGCAGTATTTT
TRBD1	TRBV11-2	TRBJ1-5	.	14	CASSQGQYNQPQHF	TGTGCCAGCAGCCAGGGACAGTACAATCAGCCCCAGCATTTT
.	TRBV6-5	TRBJ1-1	.	15	CASSYSGRASTEAFF	TGTGCCAGCAGTTACTCCGGCAGGGCGAGTACTGAAGCTTTCTTT
TRBD1	TRBV10-1	TRBJ2-3	.	13	CASSPGTASTQYF	TGCGCCAGCAGCCCCGGGACAGCCTCTACGCAGTATTTT
.	TRBV7-2	TRBJ2-2	once	13	CASKNRDPGELFF	TGTGCCAGCAAGAATAGGGATCCCGGGGAGCTGTTTTTT
.	TRBV19	TRBJ2-1	.	11	CASSSRQLKFF	TGTGCCAGTAGTAGTAGACAGCTCAAGTTCTTC
.	TRBV6-5	TRBJ1-2	.	16	CASSYSSTYKVNGYTF	TGTGCCAGCAGTTACTCCTCAACGTACAAGGTGAATGGCTACACCTTC
TRBD2	TRBV9	TRBJ2-5	.	16	CASSTRLAGKLETQYF	TGTGCCAGCAGCACCCGACTAGCGGGGAAACTGGAGACCCAGTACTTC
.	TRBV5-1	TRBJ2-2	.	15	CASSLDAMNTGELFF	TGCGCCAGCAGCTTGGATGCAATGAACACCGGGGAGCTGTTTTTT
.	TRBV7-6	TRBJ2-1	.	16	CASSSTGPESYNEQFF	TGTGCCAGCAGCTCCACAGGGCCAGAGTCCTACAATGAGCAGTTCTTC
.	TRBV28	TRBJ1-1	.	13	CASSTNPLRSAFF	TGTGCCAGCAGTACAAATCCCCTCAGGTCAGCTTTCTTT
.	TRBV28	TRBJ1-1	.	11	CASRSRGTAFF	TGTGCCAGCAGGTCGAGGGGCACAGCTTTCTTT
TRBD2	TRBV5-1	TRBJ2-1	.	15	CASSPGAGGPSEQFF	TGCGCCAGCAGCCCAGGAGCGGGGGGGCCGAGCGAGCAGTTCTTC
.	TRBV11-3	TRBJ2-7	.	14	CASSLDWQSYEQYF	TGTGCCAGCAGCTTAGATTGGCAGTCCTACGAGCAGTACTTC
.	TRBV5-4	TRBJ2-7	.	15	CASSLAGNKAYEQYF	TGTGCCAGCAGCTTGGCCGGCAACAAAGCCTACGAGCAGTACTTC
.	TRBV14	TRBJ2-2	.	15	CASRLGLMNTGELFF	TGTGCCAGCAGGTTGGGGCTCATGAACACCGGGGAGCTGTTTTTT